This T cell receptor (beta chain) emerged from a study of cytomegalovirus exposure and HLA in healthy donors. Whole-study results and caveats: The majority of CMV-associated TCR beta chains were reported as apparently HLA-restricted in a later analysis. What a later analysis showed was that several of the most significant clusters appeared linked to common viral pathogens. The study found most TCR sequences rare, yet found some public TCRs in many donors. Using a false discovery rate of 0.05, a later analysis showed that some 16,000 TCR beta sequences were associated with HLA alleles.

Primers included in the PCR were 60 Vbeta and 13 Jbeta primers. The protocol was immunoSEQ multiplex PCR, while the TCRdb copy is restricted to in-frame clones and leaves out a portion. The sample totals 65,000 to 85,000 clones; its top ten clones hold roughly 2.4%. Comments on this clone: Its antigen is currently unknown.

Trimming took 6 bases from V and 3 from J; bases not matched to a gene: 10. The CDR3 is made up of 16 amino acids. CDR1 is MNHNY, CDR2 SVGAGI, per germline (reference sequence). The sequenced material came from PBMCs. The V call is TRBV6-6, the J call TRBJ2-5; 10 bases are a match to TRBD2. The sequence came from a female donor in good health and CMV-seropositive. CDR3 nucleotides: TGTGCCAGCAGCTACCACAGGAGCGGGGGGGAAGAGACCCAGTACTTC. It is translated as CASSYHRSGGEETQYF.